This is a list of T cell receptor beta chains from one sample in a study of blood T cells in healthy people across ages. MiXCR, applied by TCRdb to the 5' RACE reads, yields one record per CDR3 protein. The data contain fewer than 800,000 distinct CDR3 sequences, 32% of them seen just once; the ten biggest clones take up 15%. Sequencing was carried out using blood. These receptors came from a woman older than 75 in good health. Both conserved end residues are part of each CDR3. Each record gives: D gene, clone size, J gene, V gene, CDR3 DNA, CDR3 protein. A D gene is named only where the DNA matches it firmly. Only some rows state a clone size, as once, few, many or a class for expanded clones.

>NA|NA|TRBJ1-5|TRBV28
TGTGCCAGCAGTTTATGGGTCGCATTGGGAAATCAGCCCCAGCATTTT
CASSLWVALGNQPQHF
>TRBD2|many|TRBJ2-1|TRBV15
TGTGCCACCAGCAGGGTTCCGGGACTAGCCAACGAGCAGTTCTTC
CATSRVPGLANEQFF
>NA|many|TRBJ2-5|TRBV11-2
TGTGCCAGCAGCCCCCTAGGGGGTCAAGAGACCCAGTACTTC
CASSPLGGQETQYF
>TRBD2|many|TRBJ2-3|TRBV7-2
TGTGCCAGCAGCTCCGCGGGGGGCGGCGCAGATACGCAGTATTTT
CASSSAGGGADTQYF
>NA|many|TRBJ2-5|TRBV7-9
TGTGCCAGCAGCTTAACGACAGAACAAGAGACCCAGTACTTC
CASSLTTEQETQYF
>TRBD1|many|TRBJ2-7|TRBV7-2
TGTGCCAGCAGCTTAAGACAGGGTCAGGGCGAGCAGTACTTC
CASSLRQGQGEQYF
>NA|many|TRBJ2-1|TRBV9
TGTGCCAGCAGCGTAGAGGGGGGGGAGCAGTTCTTC
CASSVEGGEQFF
>TRBD1|many|TRBJ1-2|TRBV29-1
TGCAGCGTTGAGGGACAGGGATCCTATGGCTACACCTTC
CSVEGQGSYGYTF
>NA|many|TRBJ2-3|TRBV9
TGTGCCAGCAGTGCCAGAGGAGACAGGAGCACAGATACGCAGTATTTT
CASSARGDRSTDTQYF
>TRBD2|NA|TRBJ2-3|TRBV30
TGTGCCTGGACCCAACTAGCGGGGGGCCGAGATACGCAGTATTTT
CAWTQLAGGRDTQYF
>NA|many|TRBJ1-6|TRBV6-2/TRBV6-3
TGTGCCAGCACCGACGGTTCACCCCTCCACTTT
CASTDGSPLHF
>TRBD2|once|TRBJ2-1|TRBV20-1
TGCAGTGCTGGGACTAGCGGGGGGGATATTTACAATGAGCAGTTCTTC
CSAGTSGGDIYNEQFF
>TRBD1|NA|TRBJ1-2|TRBV29-1
TGCAGCGTTTCGACCCAGGACAGGGGCTATGGCTACACCTTC
CSVSTQDRGYGYTF
>TRBD2|many|TRBJ2-5|TRBV30
TGTGCCTTCAGCGGGGAAGGAGAGACCCAGTACTTC
CAFSGEGETQYF
>NA|many|TRBJ2-7|TRBV7-2
TGTGCCAGCAGCTTGGGAGGTTACTCCTACGAGCAGTACTTC
CASSLGGYSYEQYF